Listed below are T cell receptor beta chains from one sample, sequenced in a study of post-analysis software for immune sequencing data. Via MiXCR, TCRdb re-called the PCR reads, giving one row per CDR3 protein. Of about 460,000 distinct CDR3 sequences in the sample, around 40% were seen once. The sequencing input was blood. The source of these receptors is a girl aged 10-17 years with multiple sclerosis. Each CDR3 is given with its conserved first and last residue. The D gene is left open where the match is weak. A row's size may be missing; if present it is once, few, many or a size class.

>TRBV29-1|TRBJ1-1|-|13|-
CSVGGDGNTEAFF
TGCAGCGTTGGGGGGGACGGGAACACTGAAGCTTTCTTT
>TRBV7-2|TRBJ2-4|-|12|-
CASSLAHNEQYF
TGTGCCAGCAGCTTAGCGCACAATGAGCAGTACTTC
>TRBV20-1|TRBJ2-7|-|14|-
CSARDPSLPYEQYF
TGCAGTGCCAGAGATCCCAGCTTACCCTACGAGCAGTACTTC
>TRBV7-6|TRBJ2-3|-|15|TRBD2
CASSYSGKGTDTQYF
TGTGCCAGCAGTTATAGCGGGAAAGGCACAGATACGCAGTATTTT
>TRBV12-3/TRBV12-4|TRBJ2-5|-|14|-
CASSPLTAQETQYF
TGTGCCAGCAGTCCCCTCACGGCCCAAGAGACCCAGTACTTC
>TRBV28|TRBJ2-1|-|17|TRBD2
CASSYSGVRHSYNEQFF
TGTGCCAGCAGCTATAGCGGGGTGAGGCACTCCTACAATGAGCAGTTCTTC
>TRBV27|TRBJ1-1|once|14|-
CASSLSAGGPEAFF
TGTGCCAGCAGTTTATCGGCCGGGGGCCCTGAAGCTTTCTTT
>TRBV28|TRBJ2-1|-|17|TRBD2
CASSSPTSGPSYNEQFF
TGTGCCAGCAGTTCCCCGACTAGCGGGCCCTCCTACAATGAGCAGTTCTTC
>TRBV4-1|TRBJ1-5|-|15|-
CASSQQGHGDQPQHF
TGCGCCAGCAGCCAGCAGGGGCATGGCGATCAGCCCCAGCATTTT
>TRBV19|TRBJ2-5|-|13|-
CASRPGSQETQYF
TGTGCCAGTAGACCGGGCAGCCAAGAGACCCAGTACTTC
>TRBV9|TRBJ2-3|-|16|-
CASSSLTTRVQDTQYF
TGTGCCAGCAGCAGCCTCACTACTAGGGTTCAAGATACGCAGTATTTT
>TRBV28|TRBJ2-3|-|16|TRBD2
CASSILADPNTDTQYF
TGTGCCAGCAGTATCCTAGCGGACCCGAACACAGATACGCAGTATTTT
>TRBV20-1|TRBJ2-7|-|13|TRBD1
CSAMTGGEFEQYF
TGCAGTGCCATGACAGGGGGTGAATTCGAGCAGTACTTC
>TRBV7-9|TRBJ2-1|-|15|TRBD1
CASSSDRVSYNEQFF
TGTGCCAGCAGCTCGGACAGGGTGAGCTACAATGAGCAGTTCTTC
>TRBV5-1|TRBJ2-7|-|17|-
CASSLASSSATLYEQYF
TGCGCCAGCAGCTTGGCCTCGTCTTCAGCTACCCTCTACGAGCAGTACTTC
>TRBV4-1|TRBJ1-5|-|15|TRBD1
CASSHGTGVDQPQHF
TGCGCCAGCAGCCACGGGACAGGGGTGGATCAGCCCCAGCATTTT
>TRBV12-3/TRBV12-4|TRBJ2-7|few|14|-
CASSPRWTRYEQYF
TGTGCCAGCAGTCCCCGATGGACTCGCTACGAGCAGTACTTC
>TRBV29-1|TRBJ2-7|many|13|-
CSVGPGLSYEQYF
TGCAGCGTCGGACCTGGGCTGTCCTACGAGCAGTACTTC
>TRBV7-9|TRBJ2-7|-|13|TRBD2
CASSSPGGNEQYF
TGTGCCAGCAGCTCCCCCGGGGGGAACGAGCAGTACTTC
>TRBV4-2|TRBJ1-1|-|16|-
CASSQDRGSGDTEAFF
TGTGCTAGCAGCCAAGATAGAGGGTCCGGGGACACTGAAGCTTTCTTT
>TRBV4-1|TRBJ2-1|-|17|-
CASSREIAVSSYNEQFF
TGCGCCAGCAGCCGGGAAATAGCGGTGAGCTCCTACAATGAGCAGTTCTTC
>TRBV29-1|TRBJ2-7|-|16|TRBD2
CSVGPGLAGGRVEQYF
TGCAGCGTCGGACCGGGACTAGCGGGAGGTCGGGTCGAGCAGTACTTC
>TRBV9|TRBJ2-7|-|16|-
CASSVSVGGSSYEQYF
TGTGCCAGCAGCGTTAGCGTAGGGGGAAGCTCCTACGAGCAGTACTTC
>TRBV20-1|TRBJ1-1|-|13|TRBD1
CSATTGEGPEAFF
TGCAGTGCCACGACAGGGGAGGGACCTGAAGCTTTCTTT
>TRBV4-1|TRBJ2-1|few|15|-
CASSQDRGTVLEQFF
TGCGCCAGCAGCCAAGATAGAGGCACAGTTTTGGAGCAGTTCTTC
>TRBV7-9|TRBJ2-1|-|17|-
CASSLAEGTEPYNEQFF
TGTGCCAGCAGCTTAGCGGAGGGGACAGAACCATACAATGAGCAGTTCTTC
>TRBV6-1|TRBJ2-3|-|16|-
CASSPQGRERTDTQYF
TGTGCCAGCAGTCCTCAGGGGCGGGAGAGGACAGATACGCAGTATTTT
>TRBV7-2|TRBJ1-1|-|16|-
CASSLGVRRVNTEAFF
TGTGCCAGCAGCTTAGGAGTTAGAAGGGTGAACACTGAAGCTTTCTTT
>TRBV7-9|TRBJ1-1|few|14|-
CASSRDRGGTEAFF
TGTGCCAGCAGTCGGGACCGGGGAGGCACTGAAGCTTTCTTT
>TRBV6-5|TRBJ2-7|-|16|TRBD2
CASSYRTSGGGDEQYF
TGTGCCAGCAGTTACAGAACTAGCGGGGGCGGCGACGAGCAGTACTTC
>TRBV4-1|TRBJ2-1|-|17|TRBD2
CASSQDSTSGIYNEQFF
TGCGCCAGCAGCCAAGATTCGACTAGCGGTATATACAATGAGCAGTTCTTC
>TRBV20-1|TRBJ2-7|-|17|-
CSARRPGGGLSSYEQYF
TGCAGTGCTAGACGCCCCGGGGGCGGACTCAGCTCCTACGAGCAGTACTTC
>TRBV5-1|TRBJ2-1|-|15|TRBD2
CASSTGTSSHNEQFF
TGTGCCAGCAGTACCGGGACTAGCAGCCACAATGAGCAGTTCTTC
>TRBV3-1|TRBJ2-3|-|15|-
CASSHGGGLTDTQYF
TGTGCCAGCAGCCATGGAGGCGGGCTCACAGATACGCAGTATTTT
>TRBV12-3/TRBV12-4|TRBJ2-7|few|14|-
CASTLGRGSYEQYF
TGTGCCAGCACCCTCGGACGGGGCTCCTACGAGCAGTACTTC
>TRBV29-1|TRBJ2-7|-|11|-
CSVDQGYEQYF
TGCAGCGTTGATCAGGGCTACGAGCAGTACTTC
>TRBV27|TRBJ2-7|-|15|-
CASSPLGFSSYEQYF
TGTGCCAGCAGTCCACTAGGGTTCAGCTCCTACGAGCAGTACTTC
>TRBV4-1|TRBJ1-2|few|19|TRBD1
CASSQEGPGQGSRRGGYTF
TGCGCCAGCAGCCAAGAAGGGCCGGGACAGGGAAGTCGTCGTGGTGGCTACACCTTC
>TRBV7-2|TRBJ2-3|-|15|TRBD2
CASSVGGGRTDTQYF
TGTGCCAGCAGCGTAGGTGGCGGGAGAACAGATACGCAGTATTTT
>TRBV4-2|TRBJ2-7|-|14|-
CASSQDSPGDEQYF
TGTGCCAGCAGCCAAGATTCCCCCGGGGACGAGCAGTACTTC
>TRBV4-3|TRBJ1-2|-|15|-
CASSQDRMPGRGYTF
TGCGCCAGCAGCCAAGATCGAATGCCAGGGAGAGGCTACACCTTC
>TRBV7-3|TRBJ2-5|-|13|-
CASSFVGSETQYF
TGTGCCAGCAGCTTCGTGGGATCCGAGACCCAGTACTTC
>TRBV29-1|TRBJ2-3|-|13|-
CSVDSSSTDTQYF
TGCAGCGTTGATAGCAGTAGCACAGATACGCAGTATTTT
>TRBV12-3/TRBV12-4|TRBJ2-1|-|12|-
CASTFSGNEQFF
TGTGCCAGCACCTTCTCAGGGAATGAGCAGTTCTTC
>TRBV6-5|TRBJ1-1|once|13|-
CASSTGPYTEAFF
TGTGCCAGCAGTACCGGACCTTACACTGAAGCTTTCTTT
>TRBV10-3|TRBJ2-2|few|17|TRBD2
CAISEGLAGTNTGELFF
TGTGCCATCAGTGAGGGGCTAGCGGGTACCAACACCGGGGAGCTGTTTTTT
>TRBV10-3|TRBJ1-1|-|14|TRBD1
CAISPGTGGTEAFF
TGTGCCATCAGTCCCGGGACAGGGGGCACTGAAGCTTTCTTT
>TRBV29-1|TRBJ1-1|-|11|-
CSVEGTWEAFF
TGCAGCGTTGAAGGAACATGGGAAGCTTTCTTT
>TRBV7-9|TRBJ2-1|-|15|TRBD2
CASRRSGSSYNEQFF
TGTGCCAGCAGGCGAAGCGGGAGCTCCTACAATGAGCAGTTCTTC
>TRBV5-1|TRBJ2-7|few|15|TRBD2
CASSEPGLEAYEQYF
TGCGCCAGCAGCGAGCCGGGACTAGAGGCCTACGAGCAGTACTTC
>TRBV28|TRBJ1-4|-|15|-
CASSLVPRGYEKLFF
TGTGCCAGCAGTTTAGTCCCGAGGGGGTATGAAAAACTGTTTTTT
>TRBV7-9|TRBJ2-1|-|15|TRBD2
CASSPAAGGYNEQFF
TGTGCCAGCAGCCCCGCGGCGGGAGGTTACAATGAGCAGTTCTTC
>TRBV24-1|TRBJ2-1|-|13|-
CATRDVSGETQFF
TGTGCCACCAGAGATGTCAGCGGAGAGACCCAGTTCTTC
>TRBV7-3|TRBJ2-1|-|16|-
CASSLISSPSINEQFF
TGTGCCAGCAGCTTAATCTCCAGCCCCAGTATCAATGAGCAGTTCTTC
>TRBV20-1|TRBJ2-5|-|13|-
CSARYQGRETQYF
TGCAGTGCTAGGTATCAGGGACGGGAGACCCAGTACTTC
>TRBV20-1|TRBJ2-3|-|15|-
CSAPPAQGGIDTQYF
TGCAGTGCCCCCCCCGCCCAGGGGGGGATAGATACGCAGTATTTT
>TRBV7-2|TRBJ2-7|-|13|-
CASSLARRDEQYF
TGTGCCAGCAGCTTAGCGCGAAGGGACGAGCAGTACTTC